The next 30 T cell receptor beta chains were all read from a single sample in a study of monozygotic twins with inflammatory bowel disease. TCRdb reprocessed the 5' RACE reads and keeps a single row for each CDR3 protein, giving no DNA. This sample's table has 300,000 to 400,000 distinct CDR3 sequences. Sequenced sample: blood. The receptors shown here come from a human donor with ulcerative colitis or Crohn's disease, or a healthy co-twin of an affected twin (not recorded which).

The genes are TRBV20-1 and TRBJ1-1. This CDR3 contains 13 residues. Germline CDR1 reads DFQATT; CDR2 reads SNEGSKA (reference sequence). CDR3 in amino acids: CSASPQLDTEAFF.

This rearrangement joins TRBV28 to TRBJ2-2. The CDR3 is made up of 14 amino acids. The germline gives CDR1 MDHEN, CDR2 SYDVKM. The CDR3 sequence: CASTIRQSTGELFF.

V gene TRBV27 combines with J gene TRBJ2-2; the D call from TCRdb, TRBD2, cannot be confirmed without DNA. The CDR3 consists of 14 residues. Germline V gene sequence: CDR1 MNHEY, CDR2 SMNVEV (reference sequence). CDR3 protein: CASKAGANTGELFF.

The chain carries TRBV24-1 and TRBJ2-6; with no DNA, the TCRdb D assignment of TRBD1 cannot be verified. The CDR3 covers 18 residues. Germline assignment: CDR1 KGHDR and CDR2 SFDVKD. The CDR3: CATSDWDGVVPGANVLTF.

The V gene is TRBV6-1, the J gene TRBJ1-2; absent DNA, TCRdb's TRBD1 call cannot be checked. The CDR3 length is 16 residues. Germline V gene sequence: CDR1 MNHNS, CDR2 SASEGT. The CDR3 loop is CASRGDGGQGHSGYTF.

The chain is built from TRBV6-6 and TRBJ1-2; the TCRdb D gene call, TRBD1, has no DNA to confirm it. The CDR3 sequence is 14 residues long. Germline CDR1 MNHNY, CDR2 SVGAGI (reference sequence). The CDR3 is CASSQEGDRYGYTF.

The CDR3 loop is CASSLRLAGGASTDTQYF. The chain employs TRBV5-1 and TRBJ2-3; TCRdb reports TRBD2, a call that lacks DNA to check it against. The CDR3 covers 18 residues. Germline V gives CDR1 SGHRS, CDR2 YFSETQ.

V is TRBV5-8 and J is TRBJ1-5. CDR1 SGHTS and CDR2 YDEGEE come from the germline V gene. The CDR3 runs to 16 residues. The CDR3 region is CASSDYGGQSNQPQHF.

The J gene is TRBJ2-5, the V gene TRBV29-1; there is no DNA to check the TCRdb D call of TRBD1. Germline CDR1 is SQVTM and CDR2 is ANQGSEA. The CDR3 runs to 15 residues. CDR3 residues: CSVEGELGTQETQYF.

The gene calls are TRBV6-2 or TRBV6-3 and TRBJ2-2; without DNA, the TCRdb call of TRBD1 cannot be checked. Germline V lookup: CDR1 MNHEY, CDR2 SVGEGT. The CDR3 contains 15 residues. CDR3 residues: CASRETGRRNGELFF.

This chain joins TRBV29-1 and TRBJ1-1; TCRdb lists TRBD1, though no DNA is available to test this call. The germline CDR1 and CDR2 sequences are SQVTM and ANQGSEA. CDR3 length equals 11 residues. The CDR3 here is CSGGRGPEAFF.

The chain employs TRBV2 and TRBJ1-5. Germline V gives CDR1 SNHLY, CDR2 FYNNEI. This CDR3 is 14 amino acids long. The CDR3 sequence is CASNGHISNQPQHF.

This chain's CDR3 is CATEGQGAGANVLTF. The chain uses TRBV28 and TRBJ2-6; TCRdb outputs TRBD1, but without DNA this stays unchecked. The CDR3 has 15 amino acids. Germline values: CDR1 MDHEN, CDR2 SYDVKM.

The chain is built from TRBV5-4 and TRBJ2-7. Germline CDR1 is SGHNT and CDR2 is YYREEE (reference sequence). This CDR3 region has 14 residues. The CDR3 sequence is CASSLGRNSYEQYF.

The gene calls are TRBV2 and TRBJ1-5; lacking DNA, the TRBD1 call made by TCRdb goes unchecked. Germline V lookup: CDR1 SNHLY, CDR2 FYNNEI. The CDR3 runs 13 residues. This CDR3 reads CASSEDRGEPQHF. The variable domain in full, completed from reference TRBV2 and TRBJ1-5, reads EPEVTQTPSHQVTQMGQEVILRCVPISNHLYFYWYRQILGQKVEFLVSFYNNEISEKSEIFDDQFSVERPDGSNFTLKIRSTKLEDSAMYFCASSEDRGEPQHFGDGTRLSIL.

The chain couples TRBV20-1 to TRBJ2-5; TCRdb's D call of TRBD1 is untestable without DNA. Germline lookup yields CDR1 DFQATT and CDR2 SNEGSKA (reference sequence). CDR3 length: 12 residues. CDR3 sequence: CSAGTGMATQYF.

The chain recombines TRBV5-1 with TRBJ1-6. This CDR3 contains 16 residues. In germline, CDR1 is SGHRS, CDR2 YFSETQ. CDR3: CASSLEISSHNSPLHF. Based on the CDR3 plus reference TRBV5-1 and TRBJ1-6, the full variable domain is KAGVTQTPRYLIKTRGQQVTLSCSPISGHRSVSWYQQTPGQGLQFLFEYFSETQRNKGNFPGRFSGRQFSNSRSEMNVSTLELGDSALYLCASSLEISSHNSPLHFGNGTRLTVT.

The chain carries TRBV20-1 and TRBJ1-6; without DNA, the TCRdb call of TRBD1 cannot be checked. Germline loops: CDR1 DFQATT, CDR2 SNEGSKA (reference sequence). The CDR3 runs to 13 residues. The CDR3 is CSAPGQGDSPLHF.

The V gene is TRBV11-2, the J gene TRBJ1-4. Germline loops: CDR1 SGHAT, CDR2 FQNNGV. The CDR3 is 16 amino acids. CDR3 protein: CASSLASAATNEKLFF. Together with reference TRBV11-2 and TRBJ1-4, the CDR3 gives the full variable domain: EAGVAQSPRYKIIEKRQSVAFWCNPISGHATLYWYQQILGQGPKLLIQFQNNGVVDDSQLPKDRFSAERLKGVDSTLKIQPAKLEDSAVYLCASSLASAATNEKLFFGSGTQLSVL.

The chain recombines TRBV19 with TRBJ1-1; TCRdb names TRBD1, which stays unverified in the absence of DNA. CDR3 length: 17 amino acids. Per the germline V gene, CDR1 is LNHDA and CDR2 is SQIVND (reference sequence). CDR3 in amino acids: CASTGLMVRQVPNGAFF.

The J gene is TRBJ1-3, the V gene TRBV12-3 or TRBV12-4. The CDR3 spans 14 residues. CDR3: CASRETGLGNTIYF.

The chain recombines TRBV5-5 with TRBJ1-3; TCRdb names TRBD1, which stays unverified in the absence of DNA. The CDR3 totals 14 residues. Germline-derived CDR1 and CDR2 are SGHKS and YYEKEE (reference sequence). The CDR3 sequence is CASSFGGGGNTIYF. Combining the CDR3 with reference TRBV5-5 and TRBJ1-3 gives the whole variable domain DAGVTQSPTHLIKTRGQQVTLRCSPISGHKSVSWYQQVLGQGPQFIFQYYEKEERGRGNFPDRFSARQFPNYSSELNVNALLLGDSALYLCASSFGGGGNTIYFGEGSWLTVV.

The chain is built from TRBV7-9 and TRBJ2-1; no DNA is available, so the TRBD1 call from TCRdb remains unchecked. CDR1 and CDR2 from the germline V gene are SEHNR and FQNEAQ (reference sequence). The CDR3 has 15 residues. CDR3 in amino acids: CASSMDRGRLNEQFF.

V gene TRBV12-3 or TRBV12-4 combines with J gene TRBJ1-5; checking the TCRdb D call of TRBD1 is not possible without DNA. The CDR3 has 15 residues. The CDR3 protein is CASSWGVNSNQPQHF.

The chain carries TRBV30 and TRBJ1-1; TCRdb reports TRBD1, a call that lacks DNA to check it against. The CDR3 is made up of 13 amino acids. Germline loops: CDR1 GTSNPN, CDR2 SVGIG (reference sequence). CDR3 sequence: CAWSVGGRTEAFF.

The V call is TRBV30, the J call TRBJ2-3; TCRdb reports TRBD2, a call that lacks DNA to check it against. The CDR3 runs to 15 residues. CDR1 and CDR2 from the germline V gene are GTSNPN and SVGIG (reference sequence). The CDR3 reads CVWSGLAGSTDTQYF. Full variable domain (rest looked up from reference TRBV30 and TRBJ2-3): SQTIHQWPATLVQPVGSPLSLECTVEGTSNPNLYWYRQAAGRGLQLLFYSVGIGQISSEVPQNLSASRPQDRQFILSSKKLLLSDSGFYLCVWSGLAGSTDTQYFGPGTRLTVL.

The V and J genes are TRBV3-1 and TRBJ2-5; the D gene TCRdb calls, TRBD2, cannot be checked with no DNA. Germline-derived CDR1 and CDR2 are LGHDT and YNNKEL (reference sequence). The CDR3 sequence is 11 residues long. This CDR3 is CASSQERDSNF.

The rearrangement uses TRBV25-1 and TRBJ1-2. The CDR3 runs to 13 residues. CDR1 is MGHDK, CDR2 SYGVNS, per germline. Here the CDR3 reads CASSDERGLGYTF.

V is TRBV9 and J is TRBJ2-7; TCRdb's D call, TRBD1, is unchecked because there is no DNA. CDR1 is SGDLS and CDR2 is YYNGEE in the germline V gene. The CDR3 contains 14 residues. Here the CDR3 reads CASSVEGDSFEQYF.

The chain employs TRBV4-1 and TRBJ2-7; TCRdb designates TRBD1, a call that cannot be tested without DNA. The germline gives CDR1 MGHRA, CDR2 YSYEKL. The CDR3 covers 12 residues. The CDR3 sequence is CASSQVQGLEYF.